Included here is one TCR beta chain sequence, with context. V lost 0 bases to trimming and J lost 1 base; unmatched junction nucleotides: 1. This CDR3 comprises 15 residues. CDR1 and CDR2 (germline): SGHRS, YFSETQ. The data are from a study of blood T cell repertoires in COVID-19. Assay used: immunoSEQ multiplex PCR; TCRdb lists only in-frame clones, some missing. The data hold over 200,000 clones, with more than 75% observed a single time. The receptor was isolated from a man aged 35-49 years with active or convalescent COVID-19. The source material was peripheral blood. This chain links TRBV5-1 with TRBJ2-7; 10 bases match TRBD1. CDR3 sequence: CASSLGTGGSYEQYF. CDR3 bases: TGCGCCAGCAGCTTGGGGACAGGGGGATCCTACGAGCAGTACTTC.